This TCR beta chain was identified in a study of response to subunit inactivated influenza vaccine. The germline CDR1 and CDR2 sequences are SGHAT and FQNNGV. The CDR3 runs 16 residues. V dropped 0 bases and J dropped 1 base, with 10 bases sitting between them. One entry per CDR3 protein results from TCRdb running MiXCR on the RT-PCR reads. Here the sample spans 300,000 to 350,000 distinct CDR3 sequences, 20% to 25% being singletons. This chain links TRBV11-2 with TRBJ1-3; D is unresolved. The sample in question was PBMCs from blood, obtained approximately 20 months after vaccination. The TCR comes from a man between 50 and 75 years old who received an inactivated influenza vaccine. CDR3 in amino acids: CASSLDRESSGNTIYF. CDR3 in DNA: TGTGCCAGCAGCTTAGATCGAGAGAGTTCTGGAAACACCATATATTTT.